This paragraph reports one TCR beta chain. This beta chain is an unintended read in a library built for alpha chains; its size means little. TCRdb re-analysed the 5' RACE reads in MiXCR, keeping a single row per CDR3 protein. This table has about 2,900 distinct CDR3 sequences, 55% appearing once. Time point noted: blood at routine non-recurrence follow-up after resection. Sequencing of whole RNA from tumor, nontumor lung or frozen PBMC involved no sorting. Germline V gene data show CDR1 as MDHEN and CDR2 as SYDVKM. The V end lost 6 bases, the J end lost 0 bases, and 16 bases lay between the germline ends. The CDR3 is 16 residues long. This sample was taken from a study of spatial heterogeneity in lung cancer. Looking at the study overall: As counted in raw reads, each unique TCR and UMI combination appeared more than ten times on average.

Specimen: PBMCs, collected at follow-up. This TCR came from a male donor with early-stage non-small cell lung cancer. The rearrangement uses TRBV28 and TRBJ2-3; D call uncertain. CDR3 in amino acids: CASSPRLWVSTDTQYF. The CDR3 DNA is TGTGCCAGCAGCCCGAGATTATGGGTTAGCACAGATACGCAGTATTTT.